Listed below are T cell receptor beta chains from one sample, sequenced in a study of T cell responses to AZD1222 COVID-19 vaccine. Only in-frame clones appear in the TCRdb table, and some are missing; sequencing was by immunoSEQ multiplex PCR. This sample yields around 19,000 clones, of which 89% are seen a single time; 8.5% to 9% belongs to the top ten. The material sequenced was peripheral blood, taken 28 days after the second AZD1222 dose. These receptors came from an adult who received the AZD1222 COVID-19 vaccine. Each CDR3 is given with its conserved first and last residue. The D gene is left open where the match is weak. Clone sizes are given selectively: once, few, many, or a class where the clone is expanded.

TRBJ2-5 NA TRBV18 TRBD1 TGTGCCAGCTCACCACAGGGACAGGGCGAAGAGACCCAGTACTTC CASSPQGQGEETQYF
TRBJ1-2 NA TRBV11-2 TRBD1 TGTGCCAGCAGCTTCGGGACCCAGGGGGATGGCTACACCTTC CASSFGTQGDGYTF
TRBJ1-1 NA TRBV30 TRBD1 TGTGCCTGGAGAGACTGGACAGGGGACACTGAAGCTTTCTTT CAWRDWTGDTEAFF
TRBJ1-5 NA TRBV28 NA TGTGCCAGCAGTCTAGGCCTTAGGGATCAGCCCCAGCATTTT CASSLGLRDQPQHF
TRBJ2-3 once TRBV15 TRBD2 TGTGCCACCAGCAGGGGGACTAGCGGGTCCACAGATACGCAGTATTTT CATSRGTSGSTDTQYF
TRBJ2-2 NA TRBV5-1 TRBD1 TGCGCCAGCAGCACCGACAGGGCCGCCGGGGAGCTGTTTTTT CASSTDRAAGELFF
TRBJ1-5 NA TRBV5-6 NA TGTGCCAGCAGCTTGGCTCTGGGGCGGGACAATCAGCCCCAGCATTTT CASSLALGRDNQPQHF
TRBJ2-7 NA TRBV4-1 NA TGCGCCAGCAGCCAGGAAGGGGCCGGGTACGAGCAGTACTTC CASSQEGAGYEQYF
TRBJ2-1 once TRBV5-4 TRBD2 TGTGCCAGCAGCTTGAGCGGGAGGCTGTACAATGAGCAGTTCTTC CASSLSGRLYNEQFF
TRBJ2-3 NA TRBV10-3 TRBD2 TGTGCCATCAGGAGCGGACTAGCGGAAACAGATACGCAGTATTTT CAIRSGLAETDTQYF
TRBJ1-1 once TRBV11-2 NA TGTGCCAGCAGCCCCATGGGAATTACTGAAGCTTTCTTT CASSPMGITEAFF
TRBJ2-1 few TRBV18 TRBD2 TGTGCCAGCCCGGAACCGGGACTAGCGGGTAATGAGCAGTTCTTC CASPEPGLAGNEQFF
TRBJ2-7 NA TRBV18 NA TGTGCCAGCTCACCACCCAGCACCGGTGGGGAGCAGTACTTC CASSPPSTGGEQYF
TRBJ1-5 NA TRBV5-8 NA TGTGCCAGCAGCTTGGGAGCCACCCAAGGAAATCAGCCCCAGCATTTT CASSLGATQGNQPQHF
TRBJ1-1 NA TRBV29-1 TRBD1 TGCAGCGCACAGGGGGCCCGGACTGAAGCTTTCTTT CSAQGARTEAFF
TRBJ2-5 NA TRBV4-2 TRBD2 TGTGCCAGCAGCCAAGATATAGCGGGAGGACACCAAGAGACCCAGTACTTC CASSQDIAGGHQETQYF
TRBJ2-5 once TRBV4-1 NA TGCGCCAGCAGCCAAGACCCGAGGGAGACCCAGTACTTC CASSQDPRETQYF
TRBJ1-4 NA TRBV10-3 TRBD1 TGTGCCATCAGTGCGACCGGGACAGGAAATGAAAAACTGTTTTTT CAISATGTGNEKLFF
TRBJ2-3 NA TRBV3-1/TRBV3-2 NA TGTGCCAGCAGCCAAGTTGGGGGGGCCCCAGATACGCAGTATTTT CASSQVGGAPDTQYF
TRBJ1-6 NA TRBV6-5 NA TGTGCCAGCAGTTACTCAGGCAGATTCTCTGCACCCCTCCACTTT CASSYSGRFSAPLHF
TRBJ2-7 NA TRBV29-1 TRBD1 TGCAGCGTTGCCAGACAGGGTGGAGGTCCCTACGAGCAGTACTTC CSVARQGGGPYEQYF
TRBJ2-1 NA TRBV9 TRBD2 TGTGCCAGTAATAGCGGGAGCCCCTACAATGAGCAGTTCTTC CASNSGSPYNEQFF
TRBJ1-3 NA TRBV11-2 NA TGTGCCAGCAGCTTAGGGGGCTATGGAAACACCATATATTTT CASSLGGYGNTIYF
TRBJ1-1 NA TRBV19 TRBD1 TGTGCCAGTAGTAGAGGAGGGGGCTGGTTGGACACTGAAGCTTTCTTT CASSRGGGWLDTEAFF
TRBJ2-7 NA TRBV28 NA TGTGCCAGCAACGGGACTCCCTCCCCTTGGGAGCAGTACTTC CASNGTPSPWEQYF
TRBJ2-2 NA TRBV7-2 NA TGTGCCAGCAGCTTACGGCGGGACGGCGGCACCGGGGAGCTGTTTTTT CASSLRRDGGTGELFF
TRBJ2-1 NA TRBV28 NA TGTGCCAGCAGTTTGTCAGGGTTTTGGAACAATGAGCAGTTCTTC CASSLSGFWNNEQFF
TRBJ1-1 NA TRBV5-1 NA TGCGCCAGCAGCTTGGCCGGGATGAACACTGAAGCTTTCTTT CASSLAGMNTEAFF
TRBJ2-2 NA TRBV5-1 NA TGCGCCAGCAGCCCTTCTCGTCAGACCGGGGAGCTGTTTTTT CASSPSRQTGELFF
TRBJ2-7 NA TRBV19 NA TGTGCCAGTAGTCTCGTCAGTAGGAAACCCTACGAGCAGTACTTC CASSLVSRKPYEQYF
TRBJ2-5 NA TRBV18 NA TGTGCCAGCTCACCACCAGCAGAAGAGACCCAGTACTTC CASSPPAEETQYF
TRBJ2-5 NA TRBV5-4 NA TGTGCCAGCTTCCTCCAGGGTGAGACCCAGTACTTC CASFLQGETQYF
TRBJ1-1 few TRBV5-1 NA TGCGCCAGCAGCTATTTCGGGCGTAACCCTGAAGCTTTCTTT CASSYFGRNPEAFF
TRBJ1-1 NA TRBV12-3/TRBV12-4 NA TGTGCCAGCAGTAGTACACGGAACACTGAAGCTTTCTTT CASSSTRNTEAFF
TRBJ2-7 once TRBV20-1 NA TGCAGTGCTAGTCGGCAGACCGAGCAGTACTTC CSASRQTEQYF
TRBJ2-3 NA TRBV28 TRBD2 TGTGCCAGCAGCCCTACCCCTTCTAGCGGAAGCACAGATACGCAGTATTTT CASSPTPSSGSTDTQYF
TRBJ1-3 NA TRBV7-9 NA TGTGCCAGCAGCTTAACACCGAACTCTGGAAACACCATATATTTT CASSLTPNSGNTIYF
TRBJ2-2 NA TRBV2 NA TGTGCCAGCCGCGATCCCTCGAACACCGGGGAGCTGTTTTTT CASRDPSNTGELFF